This entry lists 31 T cell receptor beta chains sequenced from one sample in a study of naive and memory T cell subsets (dated by TCRdb to 2017 to 2019). Libraries were made using 5' RACE. Sequencing was carried out with an Illumina MiSeq. The ligated cDNA was amplified in four rounds of PCR with nested alpha and beta constant region primers together with the SP2 primer. TCRdb ran its own pipeline on the public reads, namely fastp trimming at Q25 and MiXCR clone calling, and kept in-frame beta chains. Each CDR3 protein gets just one entry, which takes the most common genes and DNA from the rows behind it. This sample holds over 45,000 distinct CDR3 sequences; 6% to 8% were observed only once. The ten largest clones take up roughly 9.8% of the sample. A robust, sensitive protocol for the amplification, sequencing and analysis of TCRs was described in the study, in which 3' ligation of a UMI-containing oligonucleotide to TCR cDNA was used.

Every receptor here comes from a female donor in good health.

This clonotype came up a few times. The chain uses TRBV15 and TRBJ1-1, with TRBD1 as a possible D gene (5 bases). This CDR3 is 13 amino acids long. Per germline, CDR1 LNHNV and CDR2 YYDKDF (reference sequence). V was trimmed by 5 bases and J by 3 bases, leaving 10 bases between them. CDR3 region: CATSQGSHTEAFF. CDR3 nucleotide sequence: TGTGCCACCAGCCAGGGTAGTCACACTGAAGCTTTCTTT.

V is TRBV11-2 and J is TRBJ2-2; TRBD1 matches 10 bases. Germline-derived CDR1 and CDR2 are SGHAT and FQNNGV. After removal of 5 bases from V and 2 bases from J, the junction contained 11 bases not matched to a gene. The CDR3 is made up of 18 amino acids. This CDR3 is CASSPYRGQGSNTGELFF. The CDR3, as DNA: TGTGCCAGCAGCCCCTATCGGGGACAGGGGTCTAACACCGGGGAGCTGTTTTTT.

The J gene is TRBJ1-4, the V gene TRBV28; no firm D call. The germline V and J ends were trimmed by 4 bases and 11 bases, with 17 bases remaining between them. The CDR3 covers 14 residues. CDR1 and CDR2 from the germline V gene are MDHEN and SYDVKM. CDR3 coding DNA: TGTGCCAGCAGTTCACCCCCGGGTTTCTGGAAACTGTTTTTT. This translates into CASSSPPGFWKLFF.

This clonotype was observed a handful of times. The rearrangement links TRBV7-9 to TRBJ2-1; D might be TRBD1 or TRBD2, each matching 5 bases. The CDR3 contains 15 residues. Trimming removed 3 bases at V and 10 bases at J, with 19 bases between. In germline, CDR1 is SEHNR, CDR2 FQNEAQ (reference sequence). This CDR3 reads CASSFRSGSSGEQFF. The CDR3 DNA sequence: TGTGCCAGCAGCTTCAGATCAGGGTCTTCGGGGGAGCAGTTCTTC.

In this sample, this clonotype turned up a few times. The V gene is TRBV7-2, the J gene TRBJ1-1; unclear D gene. Trimming left V 8 bases short and J 3 bases short, with 7 bases between. Germline-derived CDR1 and CDR2 are SGHTA and FQGNSA. The length of the CDR3 is 11 residues. CDR3 sequence (DNA): TGTGCCAGCGGCCTATACACTGAAGCTTTCTTT. Protein: CASGLYTEAFF.

In its sample, this clonotype is medium-sized. The rearrangement links TRBV12-5 to TRBJ1-1; TRBD1 is a possible D gene (6 bases). This CDR3 is built from 13 residues. Per the germline V gene, CDR1 is LGHNT and CDR2 is FRNRAP. Trimming removed 7 bases from V and 4 bases from J, with 13 bases in between. The chain's CDR3 is CASAELRGTEAFF. The CDR3 coding sequence is TGTGCTAGTGCCGAACTCAGGGGCACTGAAGCTTTCTTT.

This clonotype was detected many times. The J gene is TRBJ2-7, the V gene TRBV6-6, with 7 bases matching TRBD1. The germline CDR1 and CDR2 sequences are MNHNY and SVGAGI (reference sequence). CDR3 length equals 15 residues. J lost 5 bases, V lost 5 bases, and 12 bases had no gene match. CDR3 DNA: TGTGCCAGCAGTACCAGACGACAGGGAATAAACGAGCAGTACTTC. As protein: CASSTRRQGINEQYF.

There are many counts of this clonotype. The chain uses TRBV7-9 and TRBJ2-7; D gene unclear. The CDR3 length is 14 residues. In germline, CDR1 is SEHNR, CDR2 FQNEAQ (reference sequence). Trimming cost V 1 base and J 2 bases, with 9 bases left between them. The CDR3, as DNA: TGTGCCAGCAGCTTAGGGGTGGTAGCCTACGAGCAGTACTTC. Translation: CASSLGVVAYEQYF.

The chain has TRBV6-5 and TRBJ2-2; the D call may be TRBD1 or TRBD2 (5 bases each). V was trimmed by 10 bases and J by 4 bases, leaving 22 bases between them. CDR3 length: 16 amino acids. Germline CDR1 reads MNHEY; CDR2 reads SVGAGI. The CDR3 here is CATTGQGGFRTGELFF. CDR3 DNA sequence: TGTGCCACCACGGGCCAGGGCGGGTTTCGCACCGGGGAGCTGTTTTTT.

This chain links TRBV12-3 or TRBV12-4 with TRBJ1-2; the D is unclear. The V and J ends lost 7 bases and 8 bases respectively, with 20 bases between them. The CDR3 spans 14 residues. This CDR3 is CASTNTAGGVGYTF. CDR3 DNA sequence: TGTGCCAGCACCAACACCGCCGGTGGGGTAGGCTACACCTTC.

This clonotype was seen at least ten times. The chain is built from TRBV4-3 and TRBJ1-3; D call uncertain. The CDR3 runs 17 residues. CDR1 and CDR2 (germline): LGHNA, YSLEER. V dropped 0 bases and J dropped 1 base, with 13 bases sitting between them. The CDR3 is CASSQDSVDWSGNTIYF. CDR3 nucleotides: TGCGCCAGCAGCCAAGATTCAGTAGATTGGTCTGGAAACACCATATATTTT.

This clonotype was observed at least ten times. The rearrangement uses TRBV6-2 or TRBV6-3 and TRBJ1-1, with 7 bases aligning to TRBD1. The CDR3 totals 13 residues. The J segment lost 1 base and the V segment lost 6 bases, leaving 2 bases of the junction unmatched. Germline V gives CDR1 MNHEY, CDR2 SVGEGT. The CDR3 here is CASRTGWNTEAFF. The CDR3 DNA is TGTGCCAGCAGGACAGGGTGGAACACTGAAGCTTTCTTT.

Many counts were recorded for this clonotype. The rearrangement links TRBV14 to TRBJ2-1; D not resolved. V lost 1 base, J lost 9 bases, and 4 bases lay in between. Germline-derived CDR1 and CDR2 are SGHDN and FVKESK. This CDR3 contains 11 residues. The CDR3 bases are TGTGCCAGCAGCCAAGGGCCTGAGCAGTTCTTC. Encoded protein: CASSQGPEQFF.

This clonotype came up many times. The chain joins TRBV5-1 to TRBJ1-1; D is undetermined. Germline V gives CDR1 SGHRS, CDR2 YFSETQ. The CDR3 spans 13 residues. Trimming shortened V by 4 bases and J by 4 bases, and 11 bases separated the two germline ends. CDR3 in amino acids: CASSRGYGTEAFF. For the CDR3, the DNA is TGCGCCAGCAGCAGAGGGTATGGCACTGAAGCTTTCTTT.

The table lists this clonotype with many counts. The genes are TRBV4-3 and TRBJ2-1, with 9 positions matching TRBD1. Germline CDR1 reads LGHNA; CDR2 reads YSLEER. The V and J ends lost 0 bases and 3 bases, in that order; junction bases with no gene match: 6. The CDR3 totals 17 residues. The CDR3 protein is CASSQDHDRGIYNEQFF. The CDR3 nucleotides are TGCGCCAGCAGCCAAGATCATGACAGGGGGATCTACAATGAGCAGTTCTTC.

The CDR3 region is CASSRDIPTDTQYF. CDR3 DNA: TGTGCCAGCAGCCGTGACATACCCACAGATACGCAGTATTTT. The V call is TRBV2, the J call TRBJ2-3; D is unresolved. Germline CDR1 reads SNHLY; CDR2 reads FYNNEI. V was cut by 6 bases and J by 2 bases, with 12 bases left in between. The CDR3 has 14 amino acids.

This clonotype showed up many times. CDR3 DNA: TGTGCCAGCAGCACGTCTGATCCGGAGGGGTTGAGAGGGGAGGTAGACACTGAAGCTTTCTTT. Translating it yields CASSTSDPEGLRGEVDTEAFF. The V gene is TRBV21-1, the J gene TRBJ1-1. TRBV21-1 represents a pseudogene. The CDR3 extends over 21 amino acids.

This chain uses TRBV11-2 with TRBJ1-2; 9 bases are a match to TRBD1. The V gene's germline CDR1 is SGHAT and CDR2 FQNNGV. This CDR3 region has 18 residues. The trim removed 4 bases at V and 0 bases at J, leaving 12 bases unmatched. CDR3 DNA sequence: TGTGCCAGCAGCTCTCCCCCGGGACAGGGACAGCCTAACTATGGCTACACCTTC. It codes for CASSSPPGQGQPNYGYTF.

This clonotype has just a few counts. The rearrangement links TRBV11-1 to TRBJ1-1, with 7 bases that match TRBD1. Germline V gene sequence: CDR1 SGHAT, CDR2 FQDESV (reference sequence). CDR3 length: 14 amino acids. Germline trimming cut 4 bases from V and 5 bases from J; bases unmatched to any gene: 7. CDR3 coding DNA: TGTGCCAGCAGCTGGGCCCTACAGGGGACTGAAGCTTTCTTT. This gives the protein CASSWALQGTEAFF. The entire variable domain, with the rest obtained from reference TRBV11-1 and TRBJ1-1, is as follows: EAEVAQSPRYKITEKSQAVAFWCDPISGHATLYWYRQILGQGPELLVQFQDESVVDDSQLPKDRFSAERLKGVDSTLKIQPAELGDSAMYLCASSWALQGTEAFFGQGTRLTVV.

This clonotype has more than one count but fewer than ten. The chain has TRBV11-2 and TRBJ2-1; perhaps TRBD2 as D (5 bases). The germline V gene has CDR1 SGHAT and CDR2 FQNNGV. The length of the CDR3 is 12 residues. Trimming took 1 base from V and 9 from J, leaving 7 bases between them. CDR3 DNA: TGTGCCAGCAGCTTAGGAGGGAGTGAGCAGTTCTTC. Translated, it gives CASSLGGSEQFF.

Many counts were recorded for this clonotype. The CDR3 DNA is TGTGCCAGCAGCTCCTTTATCAGGGCTGCACTGTTTTTT. Its protein is CASSSFIRAALFF. The V gene is TRBV7-2, the J gene TRBJ1-4, with a tentative D call TRBD1 (5 bases). This CDR3 contains 13 residues. Trimming stripped 4 bases from V and 13 bases from J, with 16 bases between. Germline lookup yields CDR1 SGHTA and CDR2 FQGNSA.

This clonotype has a handful of counts. V gene TRBV5-1 combines with J gene TRBJ1-4, with TRBD1 matching over 7 bases. CDR3 length equals 15 residues. The ends lost 7 bases at V and 0 bases at J; junction bases unmatched: 6. CDR1 SGHRS and CDR2 YFSETQ come from the germline V gene. The CDR3: CASGAGGATNEKLFF. As DNA, the CDR3 is TGCGCCAGCGGGGCAGGGGGTGCAACTAATGAAAAACTGTTTTTT.

In this sample, this clonotype turned up many times. V is TRBV6-2 or TRBV6-3 and J is TRBJ2-4; the D gene could be TRBD1 or TRBD2 (5 bases each). The V gene's germline CDR1 is MNHEY and CDR2 SVGEGT. The CDR3 is made up of 12 amino acids. V was shortened by 4 bases and J by 9 bases, with 10 bases between the two germline ends. This chain's CDR3 is CASSSGTGIQYF. In nucleotides, the CDR3 is TGTGCCAGCAGTTCTGGGACCGGCATTCAGTACTTC.

This clonotype was counted between two and nine times. The chain recombines TRBV7-9 with TRBJ1-2; 11 bases fit TRBD1. The CDR3 consists of 14 residues. Germline V lookup: CDR1 SEHNR, CDR2 FQNEAQ (reference sequence). V was clipped by 6 bases and J by 2 bases; unmatched bases: 2. In nucleotides, the CDR3 is TGTGCCAGCAGGTGGACAGGGGGCAACTATGGCTACACCTTC. Translation: CASRWTGGNYGYTF.

There are a few counts of this clonotype. V usage is TRBV28 and J usage is TRBJ2-4, with unresolved D. Germline V lookup: CDR1 MDHEN, CDR2 SYDVKM. This CDR3 contains 13 residues. Deletions cut 10 bases from V and 2 bases from J, with 12 bases between. DNA for the CDR3: TGTGCCATCCTGGTAGTGCCCAAAAACATTCAGTACTTC. It translates to CAILVVPKNIQYF.

At least ten counts were recorded for this clonotype. The chain couples TRBV6-2 or TRBV6-3 to TRBJ2-5; tentative D call: TRBD1 (5 bases). This CDR3 has 13 amino acids. CDR1 is MNHEY, CDR2 SVGEGT, per germline. V lost 2 bases and J 5 bases, leaving 9 bases between the germline ends. The CDR3 region is CASSYPGMETQYF. Written as DNA, the CDR3 is TGTGCCAGCAGTTACCCAGGGATGGAGACCCAGTACTTC.

The V and J genes are TRBV5-1 and TRBJ2-5, with 9 bases matching TRBD1. The CDR3 covers 17 residues. CDR1 is SGHRS and CDR2 is YFSETQ in the germline V gene. Trimming at V came to 0 bases and at J to 5 bases, leaving 11 bases not matched to a gene. CDR3 in amino acids: CASSLEPGTGYRETQYF. The DNA for the CDR3 is TGCGCCAGCAGCTTGGAACCCGGGACAGGGTATAGGGAGACCCAGTACTTC.

This chain connects TRBV7-8 to TRBJ1-1, with D possibly matching TRBD1 (5 bases). The CDR3 totals 14 residues. The V gene lost 4 bases and the J gene lost 6 bases, with 15 bases spanning the gap. CDR1 and CDR2 from the germline V gene are SGHVS and FQNEAQ. DNA for the CDR3: TGTGCCAGCAGCTGGGCCGGAGGCAGGGCTGAAGCTTTCTTT. Protein: CASSWAGGRAEAFF. Full variable domain (missing parts from reference TRBV7-8 and TRBJ1-1): GAGVSQSPRYKVAKRGQDVALRCDPISGHVSLFWYQQALGQGPEFLTYFQNEAQLDKSGLPSDRFFAERPEGSVSTLKIQRTQQEDSAVYLCASSWAGGRAEAFFGQGTRLTVV.

This clonotype was found a few times. V gene TRBV4-2 combines with J gene TRBJ1-5; 9 bases line up with TRBD1. The V and J ends lost 4 bases and 8 bases, in that order; junction bases with no gene match: 12. Germline V gives CDR1 LGHNA, CDR2 YNFKEQ. The CDR3 has 16 residues. DNA for the CDR3: TGTGCCAGCAGCCCCTTAGGGACAGGGCGCTTTGAGCCCCAGCATTTT. This gives the protein CASSPLGTGRFEPQHF.

The chain combines TRBV12-3 or TRBV12-4 with TRBJ2-2; D not resolved. The CDR3 contains 13 residues. Trimming stripped 6 bases from V and 5 bases from J, with 10 bases between. CDR3 nucleotide sequence: TGTGCCAGCAGCTACCTCGCAACCGGGGAGCTGTTTTTT. Protein product: CASSYLATGELFF.

This clonotype was seen at least ten times. J is TRBJ2-7 and V is TRBV20-1; TRBD1 agrees at 7 bases. Germline loops: CDR1 DFQATT, CDR2 SNEGSKA (reference sequence). Trimming cost V 6 bases and J 2 bases; bases outside gene matches: 4. The CDR3 totals 12 residues. The CDR3 spells CSARTGTYEQYF. The CDR3 bases are TGCAGTGCACGGACAGGCACCTACGAGCAGTACTTC.